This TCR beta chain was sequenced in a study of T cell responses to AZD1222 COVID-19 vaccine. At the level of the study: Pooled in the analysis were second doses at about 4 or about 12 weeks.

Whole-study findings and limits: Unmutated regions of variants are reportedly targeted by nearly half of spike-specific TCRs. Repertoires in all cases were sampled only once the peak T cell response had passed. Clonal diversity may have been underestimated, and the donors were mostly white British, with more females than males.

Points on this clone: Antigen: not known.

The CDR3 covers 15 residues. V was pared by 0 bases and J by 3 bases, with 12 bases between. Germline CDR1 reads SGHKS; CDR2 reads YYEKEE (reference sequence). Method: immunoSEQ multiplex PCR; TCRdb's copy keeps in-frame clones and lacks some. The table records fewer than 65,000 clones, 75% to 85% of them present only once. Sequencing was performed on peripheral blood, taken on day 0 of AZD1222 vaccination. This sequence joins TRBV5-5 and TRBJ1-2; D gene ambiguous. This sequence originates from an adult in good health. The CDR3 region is CASSLGAGQDYGYTF. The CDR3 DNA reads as TGTGCCAGCAGCTTGGGTGCCGGTCAGGACTATGGCTACACCTTC.